Shown below are 6 T cell receptor beta chains from a single sample sequenced in a study of memory CD4+ T cells and cytomegalovirus serostatus. Libraries were prepared by immunoSEQ multiplex PCR; TCRdb keeps only in-frame clonotypes and omits some of them. The repertoire has just under 65,000 clones, over 60% of them found once; the top ten carry 0.88%. The sort gate was single viable CD3+CD4+CD8-CD45RO+ cells for memory CD4+ T cells. The sequenced material came from memory CD4+ T cells from blood. Receptors originate from an adult in good health and CMV-seronegative.

The chain couples TRBV7-3 to TRBJ2-2, with TRBD1 as a possible D gene (6 bases). Trimming pared 5 bases from V and 0 bases from J, leaving 16 bases between. CDR1 and CDR2 from the germline V gene are SGHTA and FQGTGA. The CDR3 runs to 17 residues. The CDR3 reads CASSKNREHANTGELFF. In nucleotides, the CDR3 is TGTGCCAGCAGCAAAAACAGGGAGCACGCGAACACCGGGGAGCTGTTTTTT.

The V call is TRBV30, the J call TRBJ1-1; D is possibly TRBD1 (5 bases). CDR1 is GTSNPN, CDR2 SVGIG, per germline (reference sequence). The CDR3 spans 13 residues. V was trimmed by 3 bases and J by 3 bases, leaving 11 bases between them. CDR3 nucleotide sequence: TGTGCCTGGAGGGGGGAGGCCCACACTGAAGCTTTCTTT. Protein sequence: CAWRGEAHTEAFF.

The gene calls are TRBV5-5 and TRBJ1-2, with 8 bases that match TRBD1. CDR1 SGHKS and CDR2 YYEKEE come from the germline V gene (reference sequence). V lost 4 bases, J lost 6 bases, and 8 bases stayed unmatched. CDR3 length: 14 amino acids. The CDR3 loop is CASSSGQGWDGYTF. CDR3 DNA: TGTGCCAGCAGCAGCGGACAGGGATGGGATGGCTACACCTTC.

The CDR3, as DNA: TGTGCCAGCACCCCGTCCTATGGCTACACCTTC. Its protein product is CASTPSYGYTF. The chain carries TRBV7-9 and TRBJ1-2; D not resolved. Between the trimmed V and J ends, which lost 7 bases and 4 bases, there was a span of 7 bases. The CDR3 is 11 residues long. CDR1 is SEHNR and CDR2 is FQNEAQ in the germline V gene (reference sequence).

This rearrangement joins TRBV30 to TRBJ2-4; D might be TRBD2 (6 bases). The CDR3 covers 14 residues. From germline, CDR1 is GTSNPN and CDR2 SVGIG (reference sequence). V was trimmed by 0 bases and J by 6 bases, leaving 12 bases between them. The CDR3 DNA reads as TGTGCCTGGAGTGTATGGGGGGTTGGAAACATTCAGTACTTC. Its protein is CAWSVWGVGNIQYF.

This sequence joins TRBV7-9 and TRBJ2-3; D is perhaps TRBD1 (5 bases). With 0 bases removed from V and 0 bases from J, the gap between germline ends came to 10 bases. The CDR3 length is 16 residues. Germline CDR1 SEHNR, CDR2 FQNEAQ (reference sequence). The DNA for the CDR3 is TGTGCCAGCAGCTTAGCAGACAGCTTAAGCACAGATACGCAGTATTTT. Translation: CASSLADSLSTDTQYF.